This T cell receptor beta chain emerged from a study of T cell clonality in common variable immunodeficiency. V was pared by 0 bases and J by 6 bases, with 5 bases of the junction left unmatched. Per germline, CDR1 DFQATT and CDR2 SNEGSKA (reference sequence). The CDR3 spans 15 residues. The repertoire was sequenced with immunoSEQ multiplex PCR; TCRdb's copy has only in-frame clones and lacks some. The data show about 60,000 clones, with none appearing a single time. There are many counts of this clone. The CDR3 end is not reached by the read, which stops 3 residues before it; the germline J gene fills it in.

Sequencing was performed on peripheral blood mononuclear cells. The chain employs TRBV20-1 and TRBJ1-5; 10 nucleotides line up with TRBD1. The sequence derives from a person aged 18 to 75 in good health. The CDR3 loop reads CSARETGGIGQPQHF. The covered CDR3 bases are TGCAGTGCTAGAGAGACAGGGGGCATCGGTCAGCCC.